This T cell receptor beta chain was recovered during a study of T cells in Graves' hyperthyroidism and ophthalmopathy. Study-wide results and caveats: Ophthalmopathy cases were set apart from stable hyperthyroidism by a 13 V-J model. Within blood appeared most thyroid clonotypes that had expanded above 0.001.

The CDR3 is made up of 15 amino acids. Germline assignment: CDR1 SGHAT and CDR2 FQNNGV. Trimming stripped 3 bases from V and 1 base from J, with 12 bases between. This clonotype has a count of ten or more. Its antigen is currently unknown. The TCR beta CDR3 regions underwent amplification using RNA transcripts as the source. The HTBI primer set served for first-round RT-PCR of the TCR CDR3. MiXCR, applied by TCRdb to the multiplex PCR reads, yields one record per CDR3 protein. The sample has roughly 180,000 distinct CDR3 sequences; over 7.5% are singletons. Sequenced input: blood. This TCR was recovered from a woman aged 18-35 years with Graves' hyperthyroidism that later progressed to Graves' ophthalmopathy. This rearrangement joins TRBV11-2 to TRBJ1-1; possible D gene TRBD1, 5 bases. In DNA form, the CDR3 reads TGTGCCAGCAGCTTCTCGGGACGGGCGAACACTGAAGCTTTCTTT. Its protein is CASSFSGRANTEAFF.